This T cell receptor beta chain was profiled in a study of T cell responses to AZD1222 COVID-19 vaccine. The germline CDR1 and CDR2 sequences are MNHEY and SVGAGI. CDR3 length: 15 amino acids. The ends lost 1 base at V and 9 bases at J; junction bases unmatched: 3. Profiling relied on immunoSEQ multiplex PCR, and the TCRdb table lists in-frame clones only, not all of them. The table includes some 100,000 clones, roughly 89% detected once. The origin of this receptor is an adult who received the AZD1222 COVID-19 vaccine. The chain recombines TRBV6-5 with TRBJ2-1; TRBD2 matches 13 bases. Sequenced material: peripheral blood, taken 28 days after the second AZD1222 dose. As DNA, the CDR3 is TGTGCCAGCAGTTACTGGACTAGCGGGAGAACTGAGCAGTTCTTC. Its protein product is CASSYWTSGRTEQFF.